A selection of T cell receptor beta chains follows, all from one sample in a study of PD-1 blockade in classical Hodgkin lymphoma. Sequencing was performed with immunoSEQ multiplex PCR; in TCRdb, only in-frame clones are kept and a portion is missing. The table lists approximately 89,000 clones, 83% of them singletons, with 15% to 20% in the top ten. This specimen consisted of peripheral blood mononuclear cells (PBMCs), obtained before the fourth cycle of nivolumab. The receptors were gathered from a human donor with classical Hodgkin lymphoma. Both conserved end residues are part of each CDR3. Each record gives: J gene, clone size, V gene, D gene, CDR3 protein, CDR3 DNA. D genes are given only for firm matches. Size is stated for part of the rows, as once, few or many counts, or as a class when the clone is expanded.

j_call: TRBJ2-1
clone_size: -
v_call: TRBV19
d_call: TRBD2
cdr3_aa: CASSIGGSGTSRNEQFF
cdr3_nt: TGTGCCAGTAGTATAGGGGGTTCCGGGACTAGCAGGAATGAGCAGTTCTTC

j_call: TRBJ2-2
clone_size: -
v_call: TRBV29-1
d_call: TRBD1
cdr3_aa: CSVGQGRAGELFF
cdr3_nt: TGCAGCGTTGGACAGGGGCGCGCCGGGGAGCTGTTTTTT

j_call: TRBJ2-3
clone_size: -
v_call: TRBV5-1
d_call: TRBD2
cdr3_aa: CASSFGLGREVDTQYF
cdr3_nt: TGCGCCAGCAGCTTCGGACTAGGTCGGGAGGTAGATACGCAGTATTTT

j_call: TRBJ1-1
clone_size: -
v_call: TRBV7-2
d_call: -
cdr3_aa: CASSLVGEWNTEAFF
cdr3_nt: TGTGCCAGCAGCTTAGTTGGGGAATGGAACACTGAAGCTTTCTTT

j_call: TRBJ1-1
clone_size: -
v_call: TRBV7-2
d_call: -
cdr3_aa: CASSLNLGEAFF
cdr3_nt: TGTGCCAGCAGCTTGAATCTGGGCGAAGCTTTCTTT

j_call: TRBJ2-7
clone_size: -
v_call: TRBV5-1
d_call: TRBD1
cdr3_aa: CASSPGTAQTYEQYF
cdr3_nt: TGCGCCAGCAGCCCGGGGACAGCCCAAACCTACGAGCAGTACTTC

j_call: TRBJ1-1
clone_size: -
v_call: TRBV29-1
d_call: TRBD1
cdr3_aa: CSAGQGDTEAFF
cdr3_nt: TGCAGCGCGGGACAGGGAGACACTGAAGCTTTCTTT

j_call: TRBJ2-6
clone_size: once
v_call: TRBV9
d_call: -
cdr3_aa: CASSVVPDSGANVLTF
cdr3_nt: TGTGCCAGCAGCGTAGTACCTGACTCTGGGGCCAACGTCCTGACTTTC

j_call: TRBJ2-5
clone_size: -
v_call: TRBV15
d_call: TRBD1
cdr3_aa: CATSRGQGAWETQYF
cdr3_nt: TGTGCCACCAGCAGAGGACAGGGGGCATGGGAGACCCAGTACTTC

j_call: TRBJ2-2
clone_size: -
v_call: TRBV27
d_call: TRBD1
cdr3_aa: CASSLGQGALANTGELFF
cdr3_nt: TGTGCCAGCAGTTTGGGACAGGGGGCCCTCGCGAACACCGGGGAGCTGTTTTTT

j_call: TRBJ2-7
clone_size: -
v_call: TRBV11-2
d_call: TRBD2
cdr3_aa: CASSAGLAGGYEQYF
cdr3_nt: TGTGCCAGCAGCGCCGGACTAGCCGGGGGTTACGAGCAGTACTTC

j_call: TRBJ2-2
clone_size: -
v_call: TRBV5-4
d_call: -
cdr3_aa: CASSPGLITGELFF
cdr3_nt: TGTGCCAGCAGCCCTGGACTCATCACCGGGGAGCTGTTTTTT

j_call: TRBJ2-7
clone_size: -
v_call: TRBV5-5
d_call: TRBD2
cdr3_aa: CASSWTSGSNEQYF
cdr3_nt: TGTGCCAGCAGCTGGACTAGCGGGAGTAACGAGCAGTACTTC

j_call: TRBJ2-3
clone_size: -
v_call: TRBV19
d_call: -
cdr3_aa: CASSIVSSDTQYF
cdr3_nt: TGTGCCAGTAGTATAGTAAGCTCAGATACGCAGTATTTT

j_call: TRBJ2-5
clone_size: once
v_call: TRBV4-1
d_call: -
cdr3_aa: CASSYGAARQETQYF
cdr3_nt: TGCGCCAGCAGCTATGGCGCGGCCCGCCAAGAGACCCAGTACTTC

j_call: TRBJ1-5
clone_size: -
v_call: TRBV5-1
d_call: -
cdr3_aa: CASSLDWTNQPQHF
cdr3_nt: TGCGCCAGCAGCTTAGATTGGACCAATCAGCCCCAGCATTTT

j_call: TRBJ1-3
clone_size: -
v_call: TRBV5-8
d_call: TRBD1
cdr3_aa: CASSPETGGANTIYF
cdr3_nt: TGTGCCAGCAGCCCCGAGACAGGGGGCGCGAACACCATATATTTT

j_call: TRBJ2-7
clone_size: -
v_call: TRBV23-1
d_call: -
cdr3_aa: CASSQSRTPIHYEQYF
cdr3_nt: TGCGCCAGCAGTCAATCCCGGACCCCCATCCACTACGAGCAGTACTTC

j_call: TRBJ2-2
clone_size: -
v_call: TRBV2
d_call: -
cdr3_aa: CASSRSSPGELFF
cdr3_nt: TGTGCCAGCAGTCGGAGTTCCCCCGGGGAGCTGTTTTTT

j_call: TRBJ2-1
clone_size: -
v_call: TRBV19
d_call: -
cdr3_aa: CASSIWGFEQFF
cdr3_nt: TGTGCCAGTAGTATTTGGGGATTTGAGCAGTTCTTC

j_call: TRBJ1-1
clone_size: -
v_call: TRBV19
d_call: -
cdr3_aa: CASTLGESGTEAFF
cdr3_nt: TGTGCCAGTACCCTAGGGGAATCGGGAACTGAAGCTTTCTTT

j_call: TRBJ2-2
clone_size: -
v_call: TRBV30
d_call: TRBD1
cdr3_aa: CAWRKRSGTGAGELFF
cdr3_nt: TGTGCCTGGAGGAAGAGGAGCGGGACAGGGGCCGGGGAGCTGTTTTTT

j_call: TRBJ2-1
clone_size: -
v_call: TRBV9
d_call: -
cdr3_aa: CASSRGGSYNEQFF
cdr3_nt: TGTGCCAGCAGTCGCGGAGGCTCCTACAATGAGCAGTTCTTC

j_call: TRBJ2-1
clone_size: -
v_call: TRBV6-5
d_call: TRBD2
cdr3_aa: CASSPSGIAYNEQFF
cdr3_nt: TGTGCCAGCAGCCCTAGCGGAATCGCCTACAATGAGCAGTTCTTC

j_call: TRBJ2-3
clone_size: -
v_call: TRBV19
d_call: TRBD1
cdr3_aa: CAILYRGTDTQYF
cdr3_nt: TGTGCCATCTTATACAGGGGTACAGATACGCAGTATTTT

j_call: TRBJ2-1
clone_size: -
v_call: TRBV2
d_call: TRBD2
cdr3_aa: CASIAGALMGQFF
cdr3_nt: TGTGCCAGCATAGCGGGAGCACTTATGGGGCAGTTCTTC

j_call: TRBJ2-5
clone_size: -
v_call: TRBV6-5
d_call: -
cdr3_aa: CASSLGTQETQYF
cdr3_nt: TGTGCCAGCAGTCTGGGGACTCAAGAGACCCAGTACTTC

j_call: TRBJ1-3
clone_size: few
v_call: TRBV9
d_call: -
cdr3_aa: CASSLGTGNINPGNTIYF
cdr3_nt: TGTGCCAGCAGCCTCGGCACAGGGAATATCAATCCTGGAAACACCATATATTTT

j_call: TRBJ2-7
clone_size: -
v_call: TRBV7-2
d_call: TRBD2
cdr3_aa: CASSLASGDYEQYF
cdr3_nt: TGTGCCAGCAGTCTCGCTAGCGGGGACTACGAGCAGTACTTC

j_call: TRBJ2-2
clone_size: -
v_call: TRBV10-2
d_call: TRBD2
cdr3_aa: CASKNIRTSGRGDTGELFF
cdr3_nt: TGCGCCAGCAAGAACATTCGAACTAGCGGGAGAGGAGACACCGGGGAGCTGTTTTTT

j_call: TRBJ2-1
clone_size: once
v_call: TRBV5-1
d_call: TRBD1
cdr3_aa: CASRPATGNNEQFF
cdr3_nt: TGCGCCAGCAGGCCCGCGACAGGGAACAATGAGCAGTTCTTC

j_call: TRBJ2-5
clone_size: -
v_call: TRBV2
d_call: -
cdr3_aa: CANSWGQETQYF
cdr3_nt: TGTGCCAACTCTTGGGGGCAAGAGACCCAGTACTTC

j_call: TRBJ1-2
clone_size: -
v_call: TRBV6-5
d_call: -
cdr3_aa: CASSYSGGGFEGYTF
cdr3_nt: TGTGCCAGCAGTTACTCGGGGGGGGGCTTCGAGGGCTACACCTTC

j_call: TRBJ2-1
clone_size: -
v_call: TRBV11-1
d_call: TRBD2
cdr3_aa: CASSFLTSGSTDEQFF
cdr3_nt: TGTGCCAGCAGCTTTCTTACTAGCGGGAGTACCGATGAGCAGTTCTTC

j_call: TRBJ1-2
clone_size: -
v_call: TRBV4-3
d_call: -
cdr3_aa: CASSQGGADPYGYTF
cdr3_nt: TGCGCCAGCAGCCAAGGAGGGGCAGACCCCTATGGCTACACCTTC

j_call: TRBJ1-1
clone_size: -
v_call: TRBV30
d_call: -
cdr3_aa: CAWSRRNTEAFF
cdr3_nt: TGTGCCTGGAGTAGGAGGAACACTGAAGCTTTCTTT

j_call: TRBJ2-7
clone_size: once
v_call: TRBV7-9
d_call: TRBD2
cdr3_aa: CASSSDSGIRGEQYF
cdr3_nt: TGTGCCAGCAGCTCCGATAGCGGGATACGGGGGGAGCAGTACTTC

j_call: TRBJ2-1
clone_size: -
v_call: TRBV19
d_call: -
cdr3_aa: CASSNSYNEQFF
cdr3_nt: TGTGCCAGTAGTAATAGTTACAATGAGCAGTTCTTC

j_call: TRBJ2-2
clone_size: few
v_call: TRBV10-2
d_call: -
cdr3_aa: CASRPPGVNTGELFF
cdr3_nt: TGCGCCAGCAGACCTCCGGGAGTGAACACCGGGGAGCTGTTTTTT

j_call: TRBJ1-4
clone_size: -
v_call: TRBV5-4
d_call: -
cdr3_aa: CASSLVPGRHDEKLFF
cdr3_nt: TGTGCCAGCAGCTTAGTTCCGGGACGGCACGATGAAAAACTGTTTTTT

j_call: TRBJ1-2
clone_size: -
v_call: TRBV7-2
d_call: -
cdr3_aa: CASSHDRVGYTF
cdr3_nt: TGTGCCAGCAGCCATGATAGGGTGGGCTACACCTTC

j_call: TRBJ1-2
clone_size: many
v_call: TRBV9
d_call: -
cdr3_aa: CASSAGQTRGYTF
cdr3_nt: TGTGCCAGCAGCGCCGGACAGACCAGGGGCTACACCTTC

j_call: TRBJ2-2
clone_size: once
v_call: TRBV9
d_call: -
cdr3_aa: CASSVDPGVHTGELFF
cdr3_nt: TGTGCCAGCAGCGTAGATCCAGGGGTCCACACCGGGGAGCTGTTTTTT

j_call: TRBJ2-1
clone_size: -
v_call: TRBV6-5
d_call: -
cdr3_aa: CASSYPGTNEQFF
cdr3_nt: TGTGCCAGCAGTTACCCCGGCACCAATGAGCAGTTCTTC

j_call: TRBJ2-5
clone_size: -
v_call: TRBV5-4
d_call: TRBD1
cdr3_aa: CASSSDTGGKALAQYF
cdr3_nt: TGTGCCAGCAGCTCCGATACAGGGGGAAAAGCGTTGGCCCAGTACTTC

j_call: TRBJ1-1
clone_size: -
v_call: TRBV6-1
d_call: -
cdr3_aa: CASMRGWFEAFF
cdr3_nt: TGTGCCAGCATGAGGGGGTGGTTTGAAGCTTTCTTT

j_call: TRBJ1-2
clone_size: -
v_call: TRBV4-2
d_call: -
cdr3_aa: CASSQGDYGYTF
cdr3_nt: TGTGCCAGCAGCCAGGGGGACTATGGCTACACCTTC

j_call: TRBJ2-3
clone_size: many
v_call: TRBV18
d_call: TRBD2
cdr3_aa: CASSPGGIAGLTDTQYF
cdr3_nt: TGTGCCAGCTCACCCGGCGGGATAGCGGGCCTCACAGATACGCAGTATTTT

j_call: TRBJ2-7
clone_size: -
v_call: TRBV30
d_call: -
cdr3_aa: CAWSPGHPPQYF
cdr3_nt: TGTGCCTGGAGTCCGGGACACCCGCCCCAGTACTTC

j_call: TRBJ2-3
clone_size: -
v_call: TRBV30
d_call: -
cdr3_aa: CAWSVKGGTDTQYF
cdr3_nt: TGTGCCTGGAGTGTAAAGGGTGGAACAGATACGCAGTATTTT

j_call: TRBJ2-3
clone_size: once
v_call: TRBV18
d_call: -
cdr3_aa: CASSPLEDTQYF
cdr3_nt: TGTGCCAGCTCACCTCTAGAAGATACGCAGTATTTT

j_call: TRBJ2-5
clone_size: -
v_call: TRBV28
d_call: TRBD1
cdr3_aa: CASSLITGAWETQYF
cdr3_nt: TGTGCCAGTAGTTTAATCACAGGGGCCTGGGAGACCCAGTACTTC

j_call: TRBJ2-2
clone_size: -
v_call: TRBV5-1
d_call: -
cdr3_aa: CASSLAGVNTGELFF
cdr3_nt: TGCGCCAGCAGCTTGGCGGGAGTGAACACCGGGGAGCTGTTTTTT